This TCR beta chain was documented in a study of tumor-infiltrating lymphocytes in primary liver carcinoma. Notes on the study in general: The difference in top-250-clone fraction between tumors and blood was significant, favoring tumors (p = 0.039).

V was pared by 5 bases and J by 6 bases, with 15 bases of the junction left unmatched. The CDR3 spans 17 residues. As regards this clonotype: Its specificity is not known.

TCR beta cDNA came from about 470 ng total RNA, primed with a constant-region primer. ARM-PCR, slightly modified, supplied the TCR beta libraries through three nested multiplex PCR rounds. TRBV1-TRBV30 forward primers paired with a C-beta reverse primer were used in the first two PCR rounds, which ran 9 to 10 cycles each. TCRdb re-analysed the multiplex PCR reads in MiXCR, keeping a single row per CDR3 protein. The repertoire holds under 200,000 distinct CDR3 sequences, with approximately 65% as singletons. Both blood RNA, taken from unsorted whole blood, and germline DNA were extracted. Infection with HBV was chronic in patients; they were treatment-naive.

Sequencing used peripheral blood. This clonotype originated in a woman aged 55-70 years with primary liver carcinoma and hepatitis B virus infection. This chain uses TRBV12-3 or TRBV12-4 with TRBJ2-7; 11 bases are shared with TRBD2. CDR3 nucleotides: TGTGCCAGCAGTCCGGGAAGGGGACTAGCGGAGAAGGGCGAGCAGTACTTC. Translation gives CASSPGRGLAEKGEQYF.